The following is a T cell receptor (beta chain) sequence with its context. Its antigen remains unidentified. Germline loops: CDR1 SGHRS, CDR2 YFSETQ. Trimming removed 3 bases from V and 4 bases from J, with 22 bases in between. CDR3 size: 17 residues. The sample is drawn from a study of shared clonotypes between healthy human individuals. Study as a whole: The donor pool was made up of a couple of women and a few men aged 18 to 49. CD4 naive cells filled three plates per donor, CD4 memory three, CD8 naive two and CD8 memory one.

The data were produced by immunoSEQ multiplex PCR, yet TCRdb's version contains in-frame clones alone and is incomplete. The table includes approximately 1.5 million clones, approximately 98.5% detected once. Notes on the study in general: Approximately 5.1% was the fraction of naive CD4 clonotypes found shared across a few donors. Rarefaction demonstrated incomplete sorted-subset sequencing despite large depth.

Sequenced: naive CD4+ T cells sorted from blood. Subset specified: CD45RA+ positively selected. V is TRBV5-1 and J is TRBJ1-1; TRBD1 might be the D (5 bases). This receptor was taken from a man aged 30 to 45 in good health. The CDR3 is CASSSGLNGPSGTEAFF. The CDR3, as DNA: TGCGCCAGCAGCTCAGGGTTAAACGGGCCCTCGGGCACTGAAGCTTTCTTT.